The 8 T cell receptor beta chains reported below all come from one sample, sequenced in a study of CD8 T cells in ankylosing spondylitis. Each CDR3 protein gets one entry after TCRdb re-called the 5' RACE reads with MiXCR. The table has 200,000 or so distinct CDR3 sequences, 13% seen once. The material sequenced was blood, either unsorted or a sorted T cell fraction (not recorded which). These receptors were obtained from a female donor with ankylosing spondylitis or in good health (not recorded which).

This clonotype was seen repeatedly, ten times or more. This may stem from a read error, because a much larger clone lies one nucleotide away. This chain connects TRBV6-5 to TRBJ2-3; no definite D call. The germline CDR1 and CDR2 sequences are MNHEY and SVGAGI. V gave up 6 bases and J gave up 2 bases, with 3 bases separating them. The CDR3 covers 11 residues. The CDR3 region has the DNA TGTGCCAGCAGCCACACAGATACGCAGTATTTT. It specifies CASSHTDTQYF.

A few counts support this clonotype. V is TRBV24-1 and J is TRBJ2-7; D uncertain. Trimming took off 6 bases at V and 7 bases at J, with 12 bases between the two ends. Germline values: CDR1 KGHDR, CDR2 SFDVKD. CDR3 size: 12 residues. The CDR3 DNA is TGTGCCACCAGTAAGTTTAGGTTTGAGCAGTACTTC. It codes for CATSKFRFEQYF.

The chain uses TRBV7-9 and TRBJ2-5; 14 bases fit TRBD2. The length of the CDR3 is 16 residues. The ends lost 5 bases at V and 5 bases at J; junction bases unmatched: 7. Germline V gene sequence: CDR1 SEHNR, CDR2 FQNEAQ (reference sequence). The CDR3 sequence is CASSIPGLAGVETQYF. The CDR3 DNA reads TGTGCCAGCAGCATCCCGGGACTAGCGGGAGTGGAGACCCAGTACTTC.

This clonotype turned up a few times. The chain employs TRBV30 and TRBJ2-1; 7 nucleotides align to TRBD2. CDR1 is GTSNPN and CDR2 is SVGIG in the germline V gene (reference sequence). Trimming at V came to 3 bases and at J to 9 bases, leaving 11 bases not matched to a gene. The CDR3 spans 14 residues. The CDR3 DNA sequence: TGTGCCTGGAGGAGTGGGGGGAGGGGAAGTGAGCAGTTCTTC. Protein product: CAWRSGGRGSEQFF.

This clonotype has at least ten counts. This chain uses TRBV7-8 with TRBJ1-4, with D possibly matching TRBD1 (5 bases). The germline V and J ends were trimmed by 5 bases and 5 bases, with 21 bases remaining between them. Per the germline V gene, CDR1 is SGHVS and CDR2 is FQNEAQ. This CDR3 is built from 17 residues. This CDR3 reads CASSQGLNPKANEKLFF. The CDR3 DNA follows: TGTGCCAGCAGCCAGGGCCTAAACCCGAAGGCAAATGAAAAACTGTTTTTT.

The chain couples TRBV28 to TRBJ2-1, with TRBD2 matching 7 bases. In germline, CDR1 is MDHEN, CDR2 SYDVKM. V shed 6 bases and J 4 bases; nucleotides not matched to a gene: 9. The CDR3 is made up of 15 amino acids. The CDR3 DNA reads as TGTGCCAGCAGCCAACCGGGACTACCTTACAATGAGCAGTTCTTC. It translates to CASSQPGLPYNEQFF. The full variable domain, rest sourced from reference TRBV28 and TRBJ2-1, is DVKVTQSSRYLVKRTGEKVFLECVQDMDHENMFWYRQDPGLGLRLIYFSYDVKMKEKGDIPEGYSVSREKKERFSLILESASTNQTSMYLCASSQPGLPYNEQFFGPGTRLTVL.

This clonotype occurred a few times. V usage is TRBV19 and J usage is TRBJ1-2; D remains unclear. This CDR3 is 13 amino acids long. V lost 6 bases and J lost 6, with 14 bases in between. Germline CDR1 LNHDA, CDR2 SQIVND (reference sequence). For the CDR3, the DNA is TGTGCCAGTAGGTTGGGCTTGCGGGATGGCTACACCTTC. It yields the protein CASRLGLRDGYTF.

This clonotype was seen ten or more times. The rearrangement uses TRBV11-2 and TRBJ2-3, with 9 bases matching TRBD1. Germline V gene lookup returns CDR1 SGHAT and CDR2 FQNNGV. The CDR3 runs to 15 residues. The ends lost 2 bases at V and 1 base at J; junction bases unmatched: 1. In DNA, the CDR3 is TGTGCCAGCAGCTTAAGGGACAGGGGCACAGATACGCAGTATTTT. It is translated as CASSLRDRGTDTQYF. The variable domain in full, with the rest retrieved from reference TRBV11-2 and TRBJ2-3, is EAGVAQSPRYKIIEKRQSVAFWCNPISGHATLYWYQQILGQGPKLLIQFQNNGVVDDSQLPKDRFSAERLKGVDSTLKIQPAKLEDSAVYLCASSLRDRGTDTQYFGPGTRLTVL.